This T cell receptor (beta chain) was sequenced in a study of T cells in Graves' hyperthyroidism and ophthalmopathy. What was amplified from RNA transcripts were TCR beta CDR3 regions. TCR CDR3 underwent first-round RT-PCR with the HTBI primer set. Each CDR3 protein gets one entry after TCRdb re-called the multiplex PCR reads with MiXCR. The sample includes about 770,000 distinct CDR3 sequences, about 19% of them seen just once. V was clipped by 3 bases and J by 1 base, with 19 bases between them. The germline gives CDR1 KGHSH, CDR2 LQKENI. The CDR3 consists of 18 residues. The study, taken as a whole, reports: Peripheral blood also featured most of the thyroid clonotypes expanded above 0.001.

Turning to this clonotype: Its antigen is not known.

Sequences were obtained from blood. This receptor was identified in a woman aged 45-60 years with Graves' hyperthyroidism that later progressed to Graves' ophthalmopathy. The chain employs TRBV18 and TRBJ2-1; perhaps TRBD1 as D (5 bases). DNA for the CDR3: TGTGCCAGCTCACCCCGAACTCGAAAGGGGCTTTCCTACAATGAGCAGTTCTTC. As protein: CASSPRTRKGLSYNEQFF.